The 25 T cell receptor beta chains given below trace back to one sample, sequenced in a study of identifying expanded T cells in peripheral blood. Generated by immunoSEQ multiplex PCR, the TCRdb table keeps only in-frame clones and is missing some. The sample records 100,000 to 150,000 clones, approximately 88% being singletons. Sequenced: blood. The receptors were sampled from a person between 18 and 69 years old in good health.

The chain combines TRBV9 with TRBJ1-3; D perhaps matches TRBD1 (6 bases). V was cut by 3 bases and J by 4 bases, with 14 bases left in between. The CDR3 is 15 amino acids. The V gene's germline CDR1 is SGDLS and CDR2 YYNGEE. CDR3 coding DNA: TGTGCCAGCAGCGCCAGGGGCTTACTCGGAAACACCATATATTTT. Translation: CASSARGLLGNTIYF.

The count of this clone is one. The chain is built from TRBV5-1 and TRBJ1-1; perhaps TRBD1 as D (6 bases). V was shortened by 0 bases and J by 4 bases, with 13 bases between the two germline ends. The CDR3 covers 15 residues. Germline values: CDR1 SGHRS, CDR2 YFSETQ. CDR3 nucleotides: TGCGCCAGCAGCTTGGCCGAGGGGGTTGGCACTGAAGCTTTCTTT. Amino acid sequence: CASSLAEGVGTEAFF.

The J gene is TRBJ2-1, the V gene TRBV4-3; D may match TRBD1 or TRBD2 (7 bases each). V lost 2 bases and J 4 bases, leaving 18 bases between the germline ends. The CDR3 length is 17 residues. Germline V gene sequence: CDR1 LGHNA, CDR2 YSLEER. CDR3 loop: CASSQMQGGAPYNEQFF. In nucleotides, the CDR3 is TGCGCCAGCAGCCAAATGCAGGGGGGGGCCCCTTACAATGAGCAGTTCTTC.

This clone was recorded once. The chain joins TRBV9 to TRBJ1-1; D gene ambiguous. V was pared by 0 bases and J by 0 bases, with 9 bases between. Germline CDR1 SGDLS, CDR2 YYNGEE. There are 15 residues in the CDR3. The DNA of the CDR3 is TGTGCCAGCAGCGTAGTCGGTAACATGAACACTGAAGCTTTCTTT. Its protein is CASSVVGNMNTEAFF.

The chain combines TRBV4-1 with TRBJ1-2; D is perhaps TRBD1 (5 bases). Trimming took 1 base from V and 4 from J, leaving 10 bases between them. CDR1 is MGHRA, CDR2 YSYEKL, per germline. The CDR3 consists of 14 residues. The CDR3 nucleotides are TGCGCCAGCAGCCAAGTGGGGCCCGGCTATGGCTACACCTTC. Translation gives CASSQVGPGYGYTF.

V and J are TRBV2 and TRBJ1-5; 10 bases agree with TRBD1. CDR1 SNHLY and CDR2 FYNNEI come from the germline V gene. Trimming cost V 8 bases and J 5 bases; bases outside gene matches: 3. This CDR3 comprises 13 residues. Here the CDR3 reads CASGQGEYQPQHF. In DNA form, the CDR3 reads TGTGCCAGCGGACAGGGGGAATATCAGCCCCAGCATTTT.

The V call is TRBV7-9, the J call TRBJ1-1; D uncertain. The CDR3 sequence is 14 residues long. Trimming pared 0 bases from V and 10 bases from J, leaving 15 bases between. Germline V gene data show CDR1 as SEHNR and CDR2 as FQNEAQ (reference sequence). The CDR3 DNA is TGTGCCAGCAGCTTAGCGGCGGGAGGACTCGGAGCTTTCTTT. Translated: CASSLAAGGLGAFF.

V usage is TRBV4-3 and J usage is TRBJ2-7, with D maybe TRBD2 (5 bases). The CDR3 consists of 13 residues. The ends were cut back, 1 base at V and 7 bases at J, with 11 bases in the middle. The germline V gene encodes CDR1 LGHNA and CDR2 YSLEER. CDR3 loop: CASSQGRSAEQYF. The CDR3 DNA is TGCGCCAGCAGCCAAGGACGTAGCGCGGAGCAGTACTTC.

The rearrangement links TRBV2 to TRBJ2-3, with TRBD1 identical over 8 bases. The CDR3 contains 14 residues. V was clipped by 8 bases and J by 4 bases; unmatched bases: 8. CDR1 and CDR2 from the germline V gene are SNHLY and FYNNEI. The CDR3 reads CASAGTGNSDTQYF. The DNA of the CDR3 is TGTGCCAGCGCCGGGACAGGAAATTCAGATACGCAGTATTTT.

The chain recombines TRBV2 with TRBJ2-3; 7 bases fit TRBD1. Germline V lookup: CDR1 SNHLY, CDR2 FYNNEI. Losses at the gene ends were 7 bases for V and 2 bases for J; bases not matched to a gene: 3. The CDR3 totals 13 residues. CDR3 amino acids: CASKGTVTDTQYF. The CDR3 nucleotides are TGTGCCAGCAAGGGGACAGTCACAGATACGCAGTATTTT.

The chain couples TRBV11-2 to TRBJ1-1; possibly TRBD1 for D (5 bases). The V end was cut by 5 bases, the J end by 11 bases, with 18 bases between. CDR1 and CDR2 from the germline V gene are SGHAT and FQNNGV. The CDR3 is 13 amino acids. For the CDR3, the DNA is TGTGCCAGCAGCGCTCCCAGGGATGTCGCGGCTTTCTTT. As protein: CASSAPRDVAAFF.

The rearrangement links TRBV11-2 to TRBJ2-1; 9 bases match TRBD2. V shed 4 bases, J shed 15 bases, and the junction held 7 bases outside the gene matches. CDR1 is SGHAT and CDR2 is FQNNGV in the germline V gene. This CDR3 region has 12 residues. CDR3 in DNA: TGTGCCAGCAGCTACTTTCCGGGACTAGCGTTCTTC. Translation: CASSYFPGLAFF.

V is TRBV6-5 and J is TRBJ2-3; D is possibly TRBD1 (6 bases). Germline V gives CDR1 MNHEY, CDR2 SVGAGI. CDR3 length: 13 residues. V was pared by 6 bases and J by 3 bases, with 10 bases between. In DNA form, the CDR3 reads TGTGCCAGCAGGCCAACAGGGACAGATACGCAGTATTTT. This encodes CASRPTGTDTQYF.

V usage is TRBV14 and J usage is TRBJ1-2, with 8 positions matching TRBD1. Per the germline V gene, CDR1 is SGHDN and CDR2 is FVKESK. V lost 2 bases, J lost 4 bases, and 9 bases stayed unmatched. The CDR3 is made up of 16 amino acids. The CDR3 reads CASSQLLRTGGYGYTF. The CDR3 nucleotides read TGTGCCAGCAGCCAACTCTTACGAACAGGGGGCTATGGCTACACCTTC.

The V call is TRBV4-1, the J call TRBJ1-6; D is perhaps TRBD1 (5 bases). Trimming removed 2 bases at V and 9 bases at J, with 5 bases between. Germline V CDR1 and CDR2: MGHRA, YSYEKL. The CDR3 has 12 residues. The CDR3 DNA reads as TGCGCCAGCAGCCAAAGGGGTTCACCCCTCCACTTT. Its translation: CASSQRGSPLHF.

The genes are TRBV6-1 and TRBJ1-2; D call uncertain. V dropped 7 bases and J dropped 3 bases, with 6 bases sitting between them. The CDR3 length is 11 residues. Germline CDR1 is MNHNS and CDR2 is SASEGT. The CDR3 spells CASKVDYGYTF. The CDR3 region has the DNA TGTGCCAGCAAGGTGGACTATGGCTACACCTTC.

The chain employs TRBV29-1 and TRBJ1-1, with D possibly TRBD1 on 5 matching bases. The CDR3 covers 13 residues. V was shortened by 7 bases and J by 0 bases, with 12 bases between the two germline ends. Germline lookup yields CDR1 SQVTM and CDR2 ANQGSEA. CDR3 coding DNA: TGCAGCGGCGGGGGGGTGCTGAACACTGAAGCTTTCTTT. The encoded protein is CSGGGVLNTEAFF.

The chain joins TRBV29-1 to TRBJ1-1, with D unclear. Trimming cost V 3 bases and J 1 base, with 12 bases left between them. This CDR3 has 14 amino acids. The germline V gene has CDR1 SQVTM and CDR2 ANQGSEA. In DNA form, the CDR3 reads TGCAGCGTTGACGGGGAAAGGGCGAACACTGAAGCTTTCTTT. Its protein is CSVDGERANTEAFF.

This chain's CDR3 is CASSYSSPPSNTEAFF. DNA for the CDR3: TGTGCCAGCAGTTACTCTAGTCCCCCTTCGAACACTGAAGCTTTCTTT. J is TRBJ1-1 and V is TRBV6-6, with D unresolved. Germline CDR1 is MNHNY and CDR2 is SVGAGI (reference sequence). This CDR3 contains 16 residues. V lost 0 bases and J 1 base, leaving 12 bases between the germline ends.

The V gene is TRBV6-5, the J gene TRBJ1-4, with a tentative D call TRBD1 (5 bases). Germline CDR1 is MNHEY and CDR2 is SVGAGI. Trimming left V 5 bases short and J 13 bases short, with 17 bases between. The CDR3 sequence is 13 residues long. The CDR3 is CASSPLGTLGLFF. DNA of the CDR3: TGTGCCAGCAGTCCACTCGGGACCCTAGGACTGTTTTTT.

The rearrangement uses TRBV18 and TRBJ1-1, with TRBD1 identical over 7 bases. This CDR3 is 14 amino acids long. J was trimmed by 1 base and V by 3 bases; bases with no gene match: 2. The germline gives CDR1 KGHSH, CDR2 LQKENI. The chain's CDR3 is CASSPTGRNTEAFF. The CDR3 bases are TGTGCCAGCTCACCGACAGGGCGGAACACTGAAGCTTTCTTT.

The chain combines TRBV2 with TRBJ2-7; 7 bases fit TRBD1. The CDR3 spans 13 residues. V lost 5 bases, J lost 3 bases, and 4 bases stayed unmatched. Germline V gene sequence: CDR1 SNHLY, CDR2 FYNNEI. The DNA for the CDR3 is TGTGCCAGCAGTCGGGACAGAAACTACGAGCAGTACTTC. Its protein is CASSRDRNYEQYF.

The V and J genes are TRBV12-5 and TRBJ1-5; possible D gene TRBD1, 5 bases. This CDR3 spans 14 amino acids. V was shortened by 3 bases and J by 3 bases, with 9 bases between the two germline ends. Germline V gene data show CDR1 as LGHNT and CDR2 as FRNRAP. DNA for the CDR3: TGTGCTAGTGGTTTTCAGGGCCCCAATCAGCCCCAGCATTTT. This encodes CASGFQGPNQPQHF.

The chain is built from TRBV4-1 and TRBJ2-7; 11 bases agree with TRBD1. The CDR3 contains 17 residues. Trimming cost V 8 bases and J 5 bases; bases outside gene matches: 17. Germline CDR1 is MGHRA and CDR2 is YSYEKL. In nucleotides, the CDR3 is TGCGCCAGCGCCCGCCGGACAGGGGGCGCAGATTTCCACGAGCAGTACTTC. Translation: CASARRTGGADFHEQYF.

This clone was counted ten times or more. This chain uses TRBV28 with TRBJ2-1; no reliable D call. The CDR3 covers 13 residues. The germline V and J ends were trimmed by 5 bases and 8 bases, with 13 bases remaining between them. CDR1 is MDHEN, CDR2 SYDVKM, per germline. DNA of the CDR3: TGTGCCAGCAGTCTAGACGACGGTCATGAGCAGTTCTTC. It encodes CASSLDDGHEQFF.